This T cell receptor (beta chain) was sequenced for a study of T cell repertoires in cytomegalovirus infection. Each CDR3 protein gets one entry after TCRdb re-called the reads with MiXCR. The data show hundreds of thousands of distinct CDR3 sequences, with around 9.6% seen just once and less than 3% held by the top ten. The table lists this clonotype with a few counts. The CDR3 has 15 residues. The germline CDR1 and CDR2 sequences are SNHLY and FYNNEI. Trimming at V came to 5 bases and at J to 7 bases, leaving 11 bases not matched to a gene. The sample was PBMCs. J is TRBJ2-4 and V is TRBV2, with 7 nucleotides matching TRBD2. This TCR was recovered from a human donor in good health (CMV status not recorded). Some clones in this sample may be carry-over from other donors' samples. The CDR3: CASSLTGTITNIQYF. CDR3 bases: TGTGCCAGCAGTTTAACCGGGACTATCACCAACATTCAGTACTTC.